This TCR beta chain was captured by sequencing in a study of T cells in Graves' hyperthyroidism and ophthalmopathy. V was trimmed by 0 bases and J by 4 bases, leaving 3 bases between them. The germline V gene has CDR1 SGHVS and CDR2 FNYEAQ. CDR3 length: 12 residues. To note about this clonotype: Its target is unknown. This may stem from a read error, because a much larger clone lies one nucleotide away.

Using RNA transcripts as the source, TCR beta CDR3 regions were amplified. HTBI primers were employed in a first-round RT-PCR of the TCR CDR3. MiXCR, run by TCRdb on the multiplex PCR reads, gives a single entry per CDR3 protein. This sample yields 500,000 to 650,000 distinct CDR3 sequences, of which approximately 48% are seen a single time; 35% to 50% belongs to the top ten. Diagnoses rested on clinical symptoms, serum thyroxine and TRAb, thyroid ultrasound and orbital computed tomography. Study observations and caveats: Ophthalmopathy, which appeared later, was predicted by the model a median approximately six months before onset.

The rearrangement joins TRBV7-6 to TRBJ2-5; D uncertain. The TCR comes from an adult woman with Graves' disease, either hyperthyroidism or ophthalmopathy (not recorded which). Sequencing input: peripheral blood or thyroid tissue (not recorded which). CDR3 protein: CASSLAPETQYF. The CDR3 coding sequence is TGTGCCAGCAGCTTAGCCCCAGAGACCCAGTACTTC.